The 22 T cell receptor beta chains below all came from one sample that was sequenced in a study of cytomegalovirus exposure and HLA in healthy donors. Clones were sequenced by immunoSEQ multiplex PCR, and TCRdb holds only the in-frame ones, with some missing. The table includes almost 75,000 clones, 85% detected once. Material: PBMCs. The source is a man aged 30 to 39 in good health and CMV-seronegative.

This chain uses TRBV27 with TRBJ2-3; TRBD1 aligns across 7 bases. The CDR3 has 14 residues. Germline V gene data show CDR1 as MNHEY and CDR2 as SMNVEV (reference sequence). The trim removed 2 bases at V and 5 bases at J, leaving 4 bases unmatched. In DNA form, the CDR3 reads TGTGCCAGCAGTTTAGAGGGGGCCCGAGATACGCAGTATTTT. Protein product: CASSLEGARDTQYF.

The chain uses TRBV7-3 and TRBJ1-5, with 7 bases aligning to TRBD1. The CDR3 sequence is 16 residues long. V lost 3 bases and J lost 3; bases outside the gene matches: 8. CDR1 SGHTA and CDR2 FQGTGA come from the germline V gene. The CDR3 reads CASSLGTASSNQPQHF. Written as DNA, the CDR3 is TGTGCCAGCAGCTTGGGGACAGCTTCCTCCAATCAGCCCCAGCATTTT.

This clone was counted once. The chain joins TRBV11-3 to TRBJ1-3; D is undetermined. Looked up from germline, CDR1 is SGHNT and CDR2 is YENEEA. V was shortened by 5 bases and J by 0 bases, with 14 bases between the two germline ends. This CDR3 spans 16 amino acids. This CDR3 reads CASSPAGSRSGNTIYF. DNA for the CDR3: TGTGCCAGCAGCCCCGCCGGGTCTCGCTCTGGAAACACCATATATTTT. Using reference TRBV11-3 and TRBJ1-3 for the parts outside the CDR3, the full variable domain is EAGVVQSPRYKIIEKKQPVAFWCNPISGHNTLYWYLQNLGQGPELLIRYENEEAVDDSQLPKDRFSAERLKGVDSTLKIQPAELGDSAVYLCASSPAGSRSGNTIYFGEGSWLTVV.

V and J are TRBV5-1 and TRBJ1-2; 8 nucleotides align to TRBD1. The junction had 3 bases not matched to a gene; V was cut back by 2 bases and J by 6 bases. The germline V gene has CDR1 SGHRS and CDR2 YFSETQ. The CDR3 has 13 residues. In DNA form, the CDR3 reads TGCGCCAGCAGCTTACGGACAGGGAATGGCTACACCTTC. It yields the protein CASSLRTGNGYTF.

The rearrangement uses TRBV10-3 and TRBJ2-7, with 7 positions matching TRBD2. The CDR3 is 13 amino acids. Trimming at V came to 8 bases and at J to 2 bases, leaving 6 bases not matched to a gene. Germline CDR1 and CDR2: ENHRY and SYGVKD. CDR3 in DNA: TGTGCCATCGGAGCTAGCGGACCCTACGAGCAGTACGTC. Protein: CAIGASGPYEQYV.

This clone is a singleton in its sample. The chain couples TRBV30 to TRBJ1-5, with D unresolved. V was shortened by 3 bases and J by 0 bases, with 6 bases between the two germline ends. Germline V gene lookup returns CDR1 GTSNPN and CDR2 SVGIG (reference sequence). The CDR3 has 13 amino acids. CDR3 region: CAWSDYSNQPQHF. The CDR3, as DNA: TGTGCCTGGAGCGACTATAGCAATCAGCCCCAGCATTTT.

V gene TRBV28 combines with J gene TRBJ2-1; D perhaps matches TRBD1 (6 bases). The CDR3 spans 13 residues. With 6 bases removed from V and 4 bases from J, the gap between germline ends came to 10 bases. Germline V gene lookup returns CDR1 MDHEN and CDR2 SYDVKM. The DNA for the CDR3 is TGTGCCAGCAGGCTGGACAGTTACAATGAGCAGTTCTTC. This encodes CASRLDSYNEQFF.

This clone was picked up a small number of times. The chain employs TRBV7-2 and TRBJ1-4; unclear D gene. Germline lookup yields CDR1 SGHTA and CDR2 FQGNSA. The CDR3 contains 13 residues. The ends were cut back, 5 bases at V and 3 bases at J, with 7 bases in the middle. CDR3 residues: CASSPTANEKLFF. In DNA, the CDR3 is TGTGCCAGCAGCCCTACGGCTAATGAAAAACTGTTTTTT.

This clone has only one observation. This chain joins TRBV6-1 and TRBJ2-7; TRBD1 might be the D (5 bases). Germline V gene sequence: CDR1 MNHNS, CDR2 SASEGT. The germline V and J ends were trimmed by 8 bases and 3 bases, with 14 bases remaining between them. This CDR3 contains 13 residues. In nucleotides, the CDR3 is TGTGCCAGCGGGGCGGAGTTATTCTACGAGCAGTACGTC. This sequence encodes CASGAELFYEQYV.

A single count supports this clone. V and J are TRBV19 and TRBJ2-1; TRBD2 matches 8 bases. CDR1 is LNHDA, CDR2 SQIVND, per germline (reference sequence). The CDR3 is 15 residues long. V gave up 4 bases and J gave up 7 bases; unmatched junction bases: 9. The CDR3 DNA follows: TGTGCCAGTAGTACCCGTGGACTAGCTAGGAATGAGCAGTTCTTC. Encoded protein: CASSTRGLARNEQFF.

The chain has TRBV19 and TRBJ1-5; 10 bases map to TRBD1. V dropped 4 bases and J dropped 6; count of bases not matched to a gene: 3. The CDR3 is 14 residues long. Germline lookup yields CDR1 LNHDA and CDR2 SQIVND (reference sequence). This chain's CDR3 is CASSTDRGPQPQHF. The CDR3 DNA reads TGTGCCAGTAGTACCGACAGGGGGCCTCAGCCCCAGCATTTT.

The rearrangement uses TRBV7-8 and TRBJ2-1, with 16 bases matching TRBD2. The V and J ends lost 5 bases and 0 bases, in that order; junction bases with no gene match: 7. The CDR3 is 19 amino acids. CDR1 is SGHVS, CDR2 FQNEAQ, per germline. This chain's CDR3 is CASSLPGLAGGSSYNEQFF. CDR3 sequence (DNA): TGTGCCAGCAGCCTCCCGGGACTAGCGGGAGGGAGCTCCTACAATGAGCAGTTCTTC.

Here the CDR3 reads CSGGEITQETQYF. In nucleotides, the CDR3 is TGCAGCGGGGGGGAGATAACTCAAGAGACCCAGTACTTC. The chain employs TRBV29-1 and TRBJ2-5, with D perhaps TRBD2 (6 bases). The ends were cut back, 7 bases at V and 2 bases at J, with 14 bases in the middle. Germline-derived CDR1 and CDR2 are SQVTM and ANQGSEA. CDR3 size: 13 residues.

The chain couples TRBV7-7 to TRBJ2-3, with TRBD2 matching over 10 bases. The CDR3 covers 16 residues. In germline, CDR1 is SSHAT, CDR2 FNYEAQ (reference sequence). The J segment lost 3 bases and the V segment lost 1 base, leaving 4 bases of the junction unmatched. The CDR3 region is CASSLGLAGETDTQYF. The CDR3 nucleotides are TGTGCCAGCAGCTTAGGGCTAGCGGGAGAAACAGATACGCAGTATTTT.

V gene TRBV7-6 combines with J gene TRBJ2-7; TRBD1 might be the D (5 bases). CDR1 and CDR2 (germline): SGHVS, FNYEAQ. V was cut by 3 bases and J by 6 bases, with 12 bases left in between. The CDR3 is 13 residues long. The CDR3 coding sequence is TGTGCCAGCAGCTTCTCAAGGACATCCGAGCAGTACGTC. It yields the protein CASSFSRTSEQYV.

The chain employs TRBV7-9 and TRBJ2-1, with 7 positions matching TRBD2. V dropped 2 bases and J dropped 6; count of bases not matched to a gene: 13. Looked up from germline, CDR1 is SEHNR and CDR2 is FQNEAQ (reference sequence). CDR3 size: 17 residues. The DNA for the CDR3 is TGTGCCAGCAGCTTATCCGACCCTGGCGGGAGAACCAATGAGCAGTTCTTC. It codes for CASSLSDPGGRTNEQFF. Supplemented by reference TRBV7-9 and TRBJ2-1, the full variable domain reads DTGVSQNPRHKITKRGQNVTFRCDPISEHNRLYWYRQTLGQGPEFLTYFQNEAQLEKSRLLSDRFSAERPKGSFSTLEIQRTEQGDSAMYLCASSLSDPGGRTNEQFFGPGTRLTVL.

The chain couples TRBV18 to TRBJ2-7; perhaps TRBD1 as D (5 bases). The germline V and J ends were trimmed by 4 bases and 5 bases, with 12 bases remaining between them. The germline V gene has CDR1 KGHSH and CDR2 LQKENI. The CDR3 runs to 13 residues. In DNA, the CDR3 is TGTGCCAGCTCACGACTGCAACAGGACGAGCAGTACGTC. This codes for CASSRLQQDEQYV.

The chain is built from TRBV6-7 and TRBJ1-4; unclear D gene. TRBV6-7 is an ORF; its function is uncertain. The CDR3 length is 15 residues. The V end was cut by 8 bases, the J end by 7 bases, with 20 bases between. This CDR3 reads CASRYSGGVSEKLFF. The CDR3, as DNA: TGTGCCAGCCGCTACAGTGGTGGCGTCTCTGAAAAACTGTTTTTT.

The genes are TRBV6-5 and TRBJ1-3; D remains unclear. This CDR3 region has 13 residues. From germline, CDR1 is MNHEY and CDR2 SVGAGI. V lost 7 bases and J lost 0, with 7 bases in between. This CDR3 reads CASITVSGNTIYF. The CDR3 coding sequence is TGTGCCAGCATCACTGTCTCTGGAAACACCATATATTTT.

This clone was counted a few times. V usage is TRBV29-1 and J usage is TRBJ1-1; no clear D gene. The ends were cut back, 3 bases at V and 9 bases at J, with 11 bases in the middle. Germline CDR1 reads SQVTM; CDR2 reads ANQGSEA. There are 11 residues in the CDR3. The CDR3 region is CSVDATTKAFF. DNA of the CDR3: TGCAGCGTTGATGCAACGACTAAAGCTTTCTTT.

The CDR3 bases are TGTGCCAGCAGCCGGGACTTTAGCACAGATACGCAGTATTTT. It encodes CASSRDFSTDTQYF. V and J are TRBV27 and TRBJ2-3, with D possibly matching TRBD2 (6 bases). This CDR3 spans 14 amino acids. From germline, CDR1 is MNHEY and CDR2 SMNVEV (reference sequence). The V end was cut by 6 bases, the J end by 0 bases, with 10 bases between.

The rearrangement links TRBV5-6 to TRBJ2-5; tentatively, D is TRBD1 (7 bases). The V end was cut by 4 bases, the J end by 3 bases, with 10 bases between. This CDR3 has 13 amino acids. Germline CDR1 reads SGHDT; CDR2 reads YYEEEE. In nucleotides, the CDR3 is TGTGCCAGCAGCGGGGGGACAGAAGAGACCCAGTACTTC. It translates to CASSGGTEETQYF.